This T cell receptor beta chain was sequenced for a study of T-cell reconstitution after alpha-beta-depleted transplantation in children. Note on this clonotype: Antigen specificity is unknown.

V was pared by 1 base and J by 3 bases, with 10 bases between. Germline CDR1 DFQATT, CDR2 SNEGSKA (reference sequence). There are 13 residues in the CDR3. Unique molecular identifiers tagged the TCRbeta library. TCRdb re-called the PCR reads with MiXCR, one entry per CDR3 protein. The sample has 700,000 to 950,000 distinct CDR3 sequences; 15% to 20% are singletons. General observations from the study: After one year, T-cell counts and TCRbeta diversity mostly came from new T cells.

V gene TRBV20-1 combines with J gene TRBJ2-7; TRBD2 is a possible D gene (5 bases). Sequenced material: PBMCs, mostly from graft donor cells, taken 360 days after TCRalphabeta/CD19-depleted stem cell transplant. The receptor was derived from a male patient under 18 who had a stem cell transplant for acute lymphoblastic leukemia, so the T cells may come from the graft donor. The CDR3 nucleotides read TGCAGTGCTAGAGGGGCCCGGGGCTACGAGCAGTACTTC. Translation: CSARGARGYEQYF.